This TCR beta chain emerged from a study of blood T cell repertoires in COVID-19. The wider study: The analysed material was cDNA or gDNA that came from T cells, B-cell-depleted T cells, or PBMCs.

Original handling: Reference gene primer amplification gave nucleated cell count estimates. Generated by immunoSEQ multiplex PCR, the TCRdb table keeps only in-frame clones and is missing some. The V and J calls and clone size come from that table; D and trimming were worked out from the DNA. The sample holds about 240,000 clones, around 87% seen once. With 6 bases clipped from V and 7 bases from J, the junction kept 5 bases outside the gene matches. Germline CDR1 reads MNHEY; CDR2 reads SVGAGI. The CDR3 spans 14 residues. Material for sequencing was PBMCs or T cells enriched from blood (not recorded which). This rearrangement joins TRBV6-5 to TRBJ2-1; TRBD1 matches 11 bases. This clonotype was sampled from a woman between 40 and 50 years old with acute COVID-19. CDR3 amino acids: CASRGQGAGNEQFF. CDR3 DNA sequence: TGTGCCAGCAGAGGACAGGGGGCGGGGAATGAGCAGTTCTTC.